The clone carrying this TCR beta chain was observed once. This specimen belongs to a study of T cells in localized non-small cell lung cancer. Germline CDR1 SGHDN, CDR2 FVKESK. V was shortened by 3 bases and J by 15 bases, with 9 bases between the two germline ends. The CDR3 is 11 amino acids. TCRdb's copy holds only in-frame clones and misses some; the assay was immunoSEQ multiplex PCR. The sample holds more than 1,100 clones, around 30% seen once. The specimen was lung tumor tissue, collected before any cancer treatment. This clonotype was obtained from a male donor aged 60 or older with stage II squamous cell lung carcinoma. The chain joins TRBV14 to TRBJ2-6, with D tentatively TRBD1 (5 bases). The CDR3 nucleotides read TGTGCCAGCAGCCAGAAAGACAGCCTGACTTTC. This encodes CASSQKDSLTF.